The source of this TCR beta chain is a study of regulatory T cells in long-lasting Graves disease. Time point described: newly diagnosed GD, antithyroid drugs for less than 3 months. PBMCs were the source of the RNA used for TCR sequencing. V gave up 5 bases and J gave up 7 bases, with 27 bases separating them. The CDR3 has 18 amino acids. Germline-derived CDR1 and CDR2 are MNHEY and SVGEGT. In building TCR beta libraries, iRepertoire HTBI primers were used together with Arm-PCR of CDR3 regions. TCRdb re-analysed the multiplex PCR reads in MiXCR, keeping a single row per CDR3 protein. There are 250,000 or so distinct CDR3 sequences in the sample; under 20% occur only once, and 11% to 15% lies in the top ten. Separately, the same data were catalogued under a study of T cells in Graves' hyperthyroidism and ophthalmopathy.

This receptor was obtained from a woman in her 30s with Graves disease. The V and J genes are TRBV6-2 or TRBV6-3 and TRBJ1-5; D is perhaps TRBD1 (6 bases). This specimen was peripheral blood mononuclear cells (PBMCs), taken at new diagnosis, from a patient treated with antithyroid drugs. CDR3 loop: CASSDRGGRGVGLQPQHF. CDR3 sequence (DNA): TGTGCCAGCAGTGATAGGGGGGGGCGAGGGGTTGGGTTGCAGCCCCAGCATTTT.